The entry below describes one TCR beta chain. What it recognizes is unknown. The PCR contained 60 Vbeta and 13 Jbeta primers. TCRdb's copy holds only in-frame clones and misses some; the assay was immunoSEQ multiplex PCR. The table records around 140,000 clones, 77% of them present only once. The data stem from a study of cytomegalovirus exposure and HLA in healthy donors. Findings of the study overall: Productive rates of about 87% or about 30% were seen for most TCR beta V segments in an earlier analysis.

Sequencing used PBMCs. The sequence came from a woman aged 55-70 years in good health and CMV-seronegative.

The CDR3 nucleotides are TGTGCCTGGAGTGTACGCTTGGGCCCGGTCAGTCAGCCCCAGCATTTT. The encoded protein is CAWSVRLGPVSQPQHF. This rearrangement joins TRBV30 to TRBJ1-5; D call uncertain. Between the trimmed V and J ends, which lost 0 bases and 6 bases, there was a span of 18 bases. CDR1 and CDR2 from the germline V gene are GTSNPN and SVGIG (reference sequence). This CDR3 comprises 16 residues.